The T cell receptor beta chain described here comes from a study of cytomegalovirus exposure and HLA in healthy donors. The PCR had 60 Vbeta and 13 Jbeta primers. Measured with immunoSEQ multiplex PCR; TCRdb has only the in-frame clones, and not every one. The sample shows about 94,000 clones, about four fifths of them seen only once. In this sample, this clone turned up a few times. Germline V gene lookup returns CDR1 ENHRY and CDR2 SYGVKD. Trimming removed 7 bases from V and 5 bases from J, with 20 bases in between. The CDR3 loop spans 15 amino acids. The sample taken for sequencing was PBMCs. The source is a woman in her forties in good health and CMV-seronegative. The V gene is TRBV10-3, the J gene TRBJ1-1; D is perhaps TRBD1 (5 bases). This CDR3 reads CAITRTVRGDTEAFF. The CDR3 nucleotides read TGTGCCATCACTAGAACCGTAAGGGGCGATACTGAAGCTTTCTTT.